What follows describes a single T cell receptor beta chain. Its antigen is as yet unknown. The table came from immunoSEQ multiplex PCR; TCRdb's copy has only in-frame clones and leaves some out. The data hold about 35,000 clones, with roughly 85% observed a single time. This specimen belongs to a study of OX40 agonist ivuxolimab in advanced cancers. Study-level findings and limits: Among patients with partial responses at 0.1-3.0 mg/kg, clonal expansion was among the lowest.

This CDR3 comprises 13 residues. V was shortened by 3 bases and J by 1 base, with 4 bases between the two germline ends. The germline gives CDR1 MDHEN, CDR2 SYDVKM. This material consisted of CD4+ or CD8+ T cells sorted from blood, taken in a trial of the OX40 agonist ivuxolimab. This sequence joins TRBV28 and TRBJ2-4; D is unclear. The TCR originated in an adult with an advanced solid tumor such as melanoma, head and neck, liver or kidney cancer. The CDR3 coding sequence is TGTGCCAGCAGTTTTGTGGCCAAAAACATTCAGTACTTC. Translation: CASSFVAKNIQYF.